One sample yielded the 16 T cell receptor beta chains listed below, sequenced in a study of shared clonotypes between healthy human individuals (dated by TCRdb to about 2020). CD8 naive samples were obtained by positive selection for CCR7 among CD45RO-negative cells, yielding a CD45RA+CCR7+ population from which TemRA cells were excluded. Library preparation employed the immunoSEQ multiplex PCR assay. The clones in this table, taken by TCRdb from immuneACCESS, are in-frame only. Not every clone is retained; where verified, under half of the shortfall comes from an unresolved V gene, and the cause of the rest is unknown. This sample is represented by hundreds of thousands of clones; almost 95% of them were singletons. The top ten hold around 24% of the sample. Sequencing used naive CD8+ T cells sorted from blood. Per the publication, the cell subset or site label means: CD45RA+CCR7+. These receptors were obtained from a man aged 25-40 years in good health.

The chain carries TRBV5-5 and TRBJ1-1; the D gene is possibly TRBD1 (5 bases). The CDR3 spans 14 residues. Trimming pared 1 base from V and 4 bases from J, leaving 11 bases between. CDR1 SGHKS and CDR2 YYEKEE come from the germline V gene (reference sequence). CDR3 in DNA: TGTGCCAGCAGCTTGTGGGGCACAACCACTGAAGCTTTCTTT. It encodes CASSLWGTTTEAFF.

This clone has only one observation. V gene TRBV4-1 combines with J gene TRBJ1-2; no reliable D call. Germline V CDR1 and CDR2: MGHRA, YSYEKL. Trimming pared 0 bases from V and 7 bases from J, leaving 15 bases between. The CDR3 has 15 amino acids. The CDR3 loop reads CASSQEEEGLSGYTF. The CDR3 nucleotides read TGCGCCAGCAGCCAAGAAGAGGAGGGTTTGAGTGGCTACACCTTC.

Remarks on this clone: This likely came from a read error, as a far larger clone is one base away. J is TRBJ2-7 and V is TRBV6-6; TRBD1 matches at 11 bases. The V gene end was trimmed by 5 bases and the J gene end by 3 bases; junction bases not matched to a gene: 3. Germline V CDR1 and CDR2: MNHNY, SVGAGI (reference sequence). The length of the CDR3 is 14 residues. The CDR3 loop is CASSAGTGGYEQYF. CDR3 DNA sequence: TGTGCCAGCAGTGCCGGGACAGGGGGCTACGAGCAGTACTTC.

The rearrangement links TRBV9 to TRBJ2-7; 10 bases are shared with TRBD1. Unmatched junction bases numbered 3, after V lost 4 bases and J lost 2 bases. The CDR3 loop spans 14 amino acids. CDR1 is SGDLS, CDR2 YYNGEE, per germline. CDR3 region: CASSTGQGAYEQYF. The CDR3 DNA reads TGTGCCAGCAGCACCGGACAGGGGGCCTACGAGCAGTACTTC.

CDR3 bases: TGTGCCAGCAGCTTCGACAGCATGATCAGCCCCCAGCATTTT. It translates to CASSFDSMISPQHF. The chain recombines TRBV7-9 with TRBJ1-5, with D possibly being TRBD1 (5 bases). Germline V gene lookup returns CDR1 SEHNR and CDR2 FQNEAQ (reference sequence). Trimming left V 3 bases short and J 10 bases short, with 16 bases between. The CDR3 spans 14 residues.

The chain uses TRBV6-6 and TRBJ2-1; possibly TRBD2 for D (6 bases). Germline V lookup: CDR1 MNHNY, CDR2 SVGAGI (reference sequence). V shed 2 bases and J shed 10 bases, with 21 bases lying between them. CDR3 length equals 16 residues. The CDR3 bases are TGTGCCAGCAGTTACCCCCCCTTAGAATTCGGAGGGGAGCAGTTCTTC. This codes for CASSYPPLEFGGEQFF.

The V and J genes are TRBV28 and TRBJ2-5; 7 bases agree with TRBD2. The CDR3 contains 17 residues. V gave up 6 bases and J gave up 3 bases; unmatched junction bases: 16. Looked up from germline, CDR1 is MDHEN and CDR2 is SYDVKM. The CDR3 is CASSLLGAGVREETQYF. CDR3 nucleotide sequence: TGTGCCAGCAGCCTCCTAGGGGCGGGAGTGAGGGAAGAGACCCAGTACTTC.

The CDR3 region has the DNA TGTGCCAGCAGTGAAGCGCTTCACCGTTCAGACAGGGCCTACGAGCAGTACTTC. Translated: CASSEALHRSDRAYEQYF. The J gene is TRBJ2-7, the V gene TRBV2; the match to TRBD1 covers 7 bases. The CDR3 extends over 18 amino acids. With 0 bases clipped from V and 2 bases from J, the junction kept 13 bases outside the gene matches. Germline V CDR1 and CDR2: SNHLY, FYNNEI.

This sequence joins TRBV15 and TRBJ2-7; possible D gene TRBD1, 5 bases. There are 13 residues in the CDR3. Per the germline V gene, CDR1 is LNHNV and CDR2 is YYDKDF (reference sequence). V was cut by 5 bases and J by 3 bases, with 11 bases left in between. The CDR3 is CATSPGFSYEQYF. The DNA of the CDR3 is TGTGCCACCAGCCCAGGGTTCAGCTACGAGCAGTACTTC.

The chain joins TRBV7-9 to TRBJ2-1; TRBD2 matches 8 bases. The germline V gene encodes CDR1 SEHNR and CDR2 FQNEAQ (reference sequence). V was pared by 1 base and J by 5 bases, with 7 bases of the junction left unmatched. The CDR3 contains 16 residues. The chain's CDR3 is CASSLDSGMFDNEQFF. CDR3 DNA sequence: TGTGCCAGCAGCTTAGATAGCGGGATGTTCGACAATGAGCAGTTCTTC.

The chain recombines TRBV7-9 with TRBJ2-3; 11 nucleotides line up with TRBD2. Germline assignment: CDR1 SEHNR and CDR2 FQNEAQ (reference sequence). The CDR3 sequence is 17 residues long. V shed 1 base and J 5 bases; nucleotides not matched to a gene: 8. As DNA, the CDR3 is TGTGCCAGCAGCTTAGTGGGACTAGCGGAGCGGGAAGATACGCAGTATTTT. Encoded protein: CASSLVGLAEREDTQYF. The variable domain in full, with the rest retrieved from reference TRBV7-9 and TRBJ2-3, is DTGVSQNPRHKITKRGQNVTFRCDPISEHNRLYWYRQTLGQGPEFLTYFQNEAQLEKSRLLSDRFSAERPKGSFSTLEIQRTEQGDSAMYLCASSLVGLAEREDTQYFGPGTRLTVL.

J is TRBJ2-2 and V is TRBV14; D is ambiguous. Germline CDR1 reads SGHDN; CDR2 reads FVKESK. The V end was cut by 5 bases, the J end by 7 bases, with 11 bases between. CDR3 length: 13 residues. The CDR3 DNA sequence: TGTGCCAGCAGCTTCTGGGATGTCGGGGAGCTGTTTTTT. Its protein product is CASSFWDVGELFF.

The chain joins TRBV29-1 to TRBJ1-2; D perhaps matches TRBD1 (6 bases). CDR3 length equals 14 residues. Germline loops: CDR1 SQVTM, CDR2 ANQGSEA. V gave up 7 bases and J gave up 2 bases, with 17 bases separating them. CDR3: CSAYIAGANYGYTF. In DNA form, the CDR3 reads TGCAGCGCGTATATCGCGGGGGCCAACTATGGCTACACCTTC.

In this sample, this clone turned up once. CDR3 sequence: CASSLGRNTEAFF. Written as DNA, the CDR3 is TGTGCCAGCAGCTTAGGACGGAACACTGAAGCTTTCTTT. The chain recombines TRBV7-3 with TRBJ1-1; D is unresolved. The V and J ends lost 2 bases and 1 base respectively, with 5 bases between them. This CDR3 spans 13 amino acids. Germline loops: CDR1 SGHTA, CDR2 FQGTGA.

The gene calls are TRBV27 and TRBJ2-1; D perhaps matches TRBD1 (6 bases). Germline assignment: CDR1 MNHEY and CDR2 SMNVEV (reference sequence). The CDR3 totals 13 residues. The ends were cut back, 5 bases at V and 8 bases at J, with 13 bases in the middle. The CDR3 sequence: CASSTNRADEQFF. DNA for the CDR3: TGTGCCAGCAGTACAAACAGGGCTGATGAGCAGTTCTTC.

This clone has only one observation. The chain uses TRBV4-1 and TRBJ2-2; possibly TRBD2 for D (5 bases). The CDR3 loop spans 16 amino acids. Germline values: CDR1 MGHRA, CDR2 YSYEKL. V lost 5 bases and J 4 bases, leaving 17 bases between the germline ends. The CDR3 bases are TGCGCCAGCAGCTTGGGATCACTAGGATTCACCGGGGAGCTGTTTTTT. This codes for CASSLGSLGFTGELFF.